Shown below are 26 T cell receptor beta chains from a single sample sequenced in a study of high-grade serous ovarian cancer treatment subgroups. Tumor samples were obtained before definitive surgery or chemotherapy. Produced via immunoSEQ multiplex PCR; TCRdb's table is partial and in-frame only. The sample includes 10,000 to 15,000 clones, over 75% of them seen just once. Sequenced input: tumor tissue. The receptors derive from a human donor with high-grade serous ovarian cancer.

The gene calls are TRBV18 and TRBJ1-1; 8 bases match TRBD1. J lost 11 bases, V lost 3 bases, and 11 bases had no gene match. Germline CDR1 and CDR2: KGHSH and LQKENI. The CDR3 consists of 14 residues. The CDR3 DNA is TGTGCCAGCTCACCCGGACAGGGCAACGCGTTGGCTTTCTTT. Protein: CASSPGQGNALAFF. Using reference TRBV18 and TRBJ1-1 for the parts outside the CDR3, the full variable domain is NAGVMQNPRHLVRRRGQEARLRCSPMKGHSHVYWYRQLPEEGLKFMVYLQKENIIDESGMPKERFSAEFPKEGPSILRIQQVVRGDSAAYFCASSPGQGNALAFFGQGTRLTVV.

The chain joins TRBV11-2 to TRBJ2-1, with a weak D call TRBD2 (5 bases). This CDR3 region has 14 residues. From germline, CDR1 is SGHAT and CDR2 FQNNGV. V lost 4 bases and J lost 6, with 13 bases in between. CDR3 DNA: TGTGCCAGCAGCTCCCAACTAGGGTCCAATGAGCAGTTCTTC. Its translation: CASSSQLGSNEQFF.

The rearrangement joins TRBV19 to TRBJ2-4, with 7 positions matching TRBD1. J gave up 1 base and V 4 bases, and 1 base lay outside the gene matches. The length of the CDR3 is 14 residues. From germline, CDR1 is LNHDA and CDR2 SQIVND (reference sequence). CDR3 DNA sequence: TGTGCCAGTAGTAAGGACAGGGCCAAAAACATTCAGTACTTC. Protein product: CASSKDRAKNIQYF. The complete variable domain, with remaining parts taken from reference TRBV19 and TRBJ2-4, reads DGGITQSPKYLFRKEGQNVTLSCEQNLNHDAMYWYRQDPGQGLRLIYYSQIVNDFQKGDIAEGYSVSREKKESFPLTVTSAQKNPTAFYLCASSKDRAKNIQYFGAGTRLSVL.

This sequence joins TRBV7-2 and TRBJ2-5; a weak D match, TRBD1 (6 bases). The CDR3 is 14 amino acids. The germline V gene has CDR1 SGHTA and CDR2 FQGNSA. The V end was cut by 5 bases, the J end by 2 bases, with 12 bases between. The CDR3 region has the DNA TGTGCCAGCAGCGAAGGGGGTAATCAAGAGACCCAGTACTTC. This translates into CASSEGGNQETQYF.

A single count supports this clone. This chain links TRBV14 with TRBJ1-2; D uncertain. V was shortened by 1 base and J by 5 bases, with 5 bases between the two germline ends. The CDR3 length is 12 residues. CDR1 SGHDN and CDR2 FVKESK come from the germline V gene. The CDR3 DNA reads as TGTGCCAGCAGCCAAGGGGGATATGGCTACACCTTC. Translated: CASSQGGYGYTF.

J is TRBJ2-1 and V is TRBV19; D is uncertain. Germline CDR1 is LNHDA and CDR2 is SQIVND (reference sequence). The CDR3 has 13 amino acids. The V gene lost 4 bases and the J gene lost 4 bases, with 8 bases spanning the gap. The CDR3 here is CASSKDGYNEQFF. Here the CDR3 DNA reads TGTGCCAGTAGTAAAGACGGGTACAATGAGCAGTTCTTC.

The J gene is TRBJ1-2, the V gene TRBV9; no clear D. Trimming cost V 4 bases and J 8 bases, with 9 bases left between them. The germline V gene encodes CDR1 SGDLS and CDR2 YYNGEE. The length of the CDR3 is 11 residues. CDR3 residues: CASSSGVGYTF. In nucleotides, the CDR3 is TGTGCCAGCAGCTCAGGTGTCGGCTACACCTTC.

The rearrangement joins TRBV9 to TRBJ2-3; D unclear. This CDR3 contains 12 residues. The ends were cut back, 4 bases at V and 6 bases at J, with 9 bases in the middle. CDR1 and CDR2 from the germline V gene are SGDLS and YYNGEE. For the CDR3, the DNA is TGTGCCAGCAGCCCACTTTGGGATACGCAGTATTTT. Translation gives CASSPLWDTQYF.

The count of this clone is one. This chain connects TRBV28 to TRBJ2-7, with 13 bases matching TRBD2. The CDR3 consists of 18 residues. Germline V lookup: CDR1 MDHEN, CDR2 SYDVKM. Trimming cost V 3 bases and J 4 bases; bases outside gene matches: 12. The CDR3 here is CASSFHGLAGAARYEQYF. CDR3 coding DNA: TGTGCCAGCAGTTTTCACGGACTAGCGGGGGCGGCGCGGTACGAGCAGTACTTC.

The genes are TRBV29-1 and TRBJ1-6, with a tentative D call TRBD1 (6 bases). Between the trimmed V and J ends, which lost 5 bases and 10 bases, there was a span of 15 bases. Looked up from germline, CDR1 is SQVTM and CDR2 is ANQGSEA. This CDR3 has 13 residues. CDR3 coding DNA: TGCAGCGTTACCCAGGGGCGCGGGTCACCCCTCCACTTT. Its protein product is CSVTQGRGSPLHF.

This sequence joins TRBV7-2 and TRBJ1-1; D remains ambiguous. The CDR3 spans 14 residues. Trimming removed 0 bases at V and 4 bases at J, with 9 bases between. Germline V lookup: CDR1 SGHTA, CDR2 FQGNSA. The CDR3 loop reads CASSLAFGITEAFF. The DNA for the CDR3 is TGTGCCAGCAGCTTAGCTTTCGGTATCACTGAAGCTTTCTTT.

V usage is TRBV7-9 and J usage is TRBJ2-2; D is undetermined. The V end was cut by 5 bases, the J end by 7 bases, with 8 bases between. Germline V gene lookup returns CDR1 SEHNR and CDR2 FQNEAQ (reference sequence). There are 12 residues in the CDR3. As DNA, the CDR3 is TGTGCCAGCAGCCGGACGGACGGGGAGCTGTTTTTT. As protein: CASSRTDGELFF.

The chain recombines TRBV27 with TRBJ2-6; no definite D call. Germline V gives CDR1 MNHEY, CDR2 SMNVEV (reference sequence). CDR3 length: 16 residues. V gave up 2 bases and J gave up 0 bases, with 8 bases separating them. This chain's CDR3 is CASSLHGSSGANVLTF. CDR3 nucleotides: TGTGCCAGCAGTTTACATGGTTCCTCTGGGGCCAACGTCCTGACTTTC.

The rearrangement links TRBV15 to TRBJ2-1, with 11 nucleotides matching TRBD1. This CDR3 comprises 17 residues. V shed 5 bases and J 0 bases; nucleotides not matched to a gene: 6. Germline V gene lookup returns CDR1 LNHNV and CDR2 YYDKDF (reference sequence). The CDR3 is CATSGIGQGASYNEQFF. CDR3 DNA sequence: TGTGCCACCAGCGGAATAGGACAGGGGGCCTCCTACAATGAGCAGTTCTTC.

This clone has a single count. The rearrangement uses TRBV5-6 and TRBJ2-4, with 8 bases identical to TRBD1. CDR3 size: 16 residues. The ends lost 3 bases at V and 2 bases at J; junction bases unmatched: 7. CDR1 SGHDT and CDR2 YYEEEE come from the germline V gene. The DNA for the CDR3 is TGTGCCAGCAGCTCCGGACAGGGATTTCCCAAAAACATTCAGTACTTC. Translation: CASSSGQGFPKNIQYF.

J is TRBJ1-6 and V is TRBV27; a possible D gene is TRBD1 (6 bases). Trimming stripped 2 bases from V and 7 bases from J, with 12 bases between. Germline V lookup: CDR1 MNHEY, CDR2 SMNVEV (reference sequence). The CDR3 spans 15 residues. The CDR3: CASSLAGAGNSPLHF. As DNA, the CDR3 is TGTGCCAGCAGTTTAGCAGGGGCGGGGAATTCACCCCTCCACTTT.

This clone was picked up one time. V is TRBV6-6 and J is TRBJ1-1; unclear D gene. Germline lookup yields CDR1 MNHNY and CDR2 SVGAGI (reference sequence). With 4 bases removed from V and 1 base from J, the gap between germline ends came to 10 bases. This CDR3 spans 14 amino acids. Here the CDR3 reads CASSSPPENTEAFF. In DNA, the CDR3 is TGTGCCAGCAGTTCCCCCCCGGAGAACACTGAAGCTTTCTTT.

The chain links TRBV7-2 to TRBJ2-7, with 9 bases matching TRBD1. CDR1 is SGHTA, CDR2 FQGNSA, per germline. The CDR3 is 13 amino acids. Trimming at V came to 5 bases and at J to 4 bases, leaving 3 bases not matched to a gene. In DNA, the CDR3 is TGTGCCAGCAGCGGGACAGGGATGTACGAGCAGTACTTC. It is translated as CASSGTGMYEQYF.

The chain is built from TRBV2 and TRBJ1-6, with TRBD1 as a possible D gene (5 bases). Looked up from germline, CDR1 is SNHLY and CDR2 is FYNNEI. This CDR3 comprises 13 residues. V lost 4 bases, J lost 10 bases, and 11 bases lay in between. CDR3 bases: TGTGCCAGCAGTGGGACAACCAAATCACCCCTCCACTTT. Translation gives CASSGTTKSPLHF. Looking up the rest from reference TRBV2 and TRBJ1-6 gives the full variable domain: EPEVTQTPSHQVTQMGQEVILRCVPISNHLYFYWYRQILGQKVEFLVSFYNNEISEKSEIFDDQFSVERPDGSNFTLKIRSTKLEDSAMYFCASSGTTKSPLHFGNGTRLTVT.

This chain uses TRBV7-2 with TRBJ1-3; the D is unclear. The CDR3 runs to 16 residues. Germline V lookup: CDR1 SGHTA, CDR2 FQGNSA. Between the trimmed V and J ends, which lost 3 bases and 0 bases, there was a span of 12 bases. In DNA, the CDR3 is TGTGCCAGCAGCTTTAGAATAACAGACTCTGGAAACACCATATATTTT. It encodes CASSFRITDSGNTIYF.

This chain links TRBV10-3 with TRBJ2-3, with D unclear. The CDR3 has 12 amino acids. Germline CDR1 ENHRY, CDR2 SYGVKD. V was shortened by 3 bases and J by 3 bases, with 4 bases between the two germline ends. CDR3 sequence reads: CAISDRTDTQYF. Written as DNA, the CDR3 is TGTGCCATCAGTGACCGAACAGATACGCAGTATTTT.

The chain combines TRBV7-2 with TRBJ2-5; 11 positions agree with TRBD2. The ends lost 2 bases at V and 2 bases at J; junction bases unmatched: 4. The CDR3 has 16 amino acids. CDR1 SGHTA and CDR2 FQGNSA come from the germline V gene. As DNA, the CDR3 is TGTGCCAGCAGCTTATTCGGGACTAGCGGACAAGAGACCCAGTACTTC. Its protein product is CASSLFGTSGQETQYF.

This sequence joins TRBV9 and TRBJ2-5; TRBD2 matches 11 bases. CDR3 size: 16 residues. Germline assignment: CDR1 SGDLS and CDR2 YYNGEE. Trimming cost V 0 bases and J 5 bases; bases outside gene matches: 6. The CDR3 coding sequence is TGTGCCAGCAGCGTAGGTGTAGCGGGGGGGCGTGAGACCCAGTACTTC. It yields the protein CASSVGVAGGRETQYF.

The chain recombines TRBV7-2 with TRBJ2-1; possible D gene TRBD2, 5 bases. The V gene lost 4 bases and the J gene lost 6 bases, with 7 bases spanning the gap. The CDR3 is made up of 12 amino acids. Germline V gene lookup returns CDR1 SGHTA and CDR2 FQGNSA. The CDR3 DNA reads TGTGCCAGCAGCTCAACTAGCAATGAGCAGTTCTTC. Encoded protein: CASSSTSNEQFF.

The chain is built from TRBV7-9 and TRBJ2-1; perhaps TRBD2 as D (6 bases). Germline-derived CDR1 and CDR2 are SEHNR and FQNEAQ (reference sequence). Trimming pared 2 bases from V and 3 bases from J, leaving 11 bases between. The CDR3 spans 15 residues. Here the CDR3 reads CASSLRDWIYNEQFF. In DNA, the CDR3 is TGTGCCAGCAGCTTACGGGACTGGATCTACAATGAGCAGTTCTTC.

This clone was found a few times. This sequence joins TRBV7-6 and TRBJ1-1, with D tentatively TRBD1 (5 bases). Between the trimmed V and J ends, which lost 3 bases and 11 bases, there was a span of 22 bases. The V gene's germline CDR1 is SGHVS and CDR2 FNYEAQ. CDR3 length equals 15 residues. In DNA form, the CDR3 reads TGTGCCAGCAGCTTCTATCGAGGGGCAGACCATTTGGCTTTCTTT. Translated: CASSFYRGADHLAFF.